Below are 19 T cell receptor beta chains sequenced from a single sample in a study of cytomegalovirus exposure and HLA in healthy donors. The study ran its PCR with 60 Vbeta and 13 Jbeta primers. Some clones are missing from TCRdb's copy, which holds only in-frame ones; the method was immunoSEQ multiplex PCR. In the table there are 160,000 or so clones, 60% to 85% of which are singletons. Sequencing was carried out using PBMCs. The receptors were gathered from a woman under 40 in good health and CMV-seronegative.

V usage is TRBV27 and J usage is TRBJ2-1; D might be TRBD2 (6 bases). Germline V gene data show CDR1 as MNHEY and CDR2 as SMNVEV (reference sequence). The ends were cut back, 7 bases at V and 12 bases at J, with 19 bases in the middle. This CDR3 contains 13 residues. The DNA of the CDR3 is TGTGCCAGCACGGATTTAGTGGGGGGTGGGCAGTTCTTC. This sequence encodes CASTDLVGGGQFF.

The chain has TRBV2 and TRBJ2-3, with TRBD1 identical over 10 bases. The CDR3 sequence is 14 residues long. Germline values: CDR1 SNHLY, CDR2 FYNNEI. The ends lost 7 bases at V and 4 bases at J; junction bases unmatched: 5. CDR3 nucleotides: TGTGCCAGCATACAGACAGGGGGCGCAGATACGCAGTATTTT. The encoded protein is CASIQTGGADTQYF.

This clone was seen more than once but under ten times. The V call is TRBV9, the J call TRBJ2-3, with D tentatively TRBD2 (6 bases). Trimming left V 2 bases short and J 3 bases short, with 13 bases between. The CDR3 totals 15 residues. Germline CDR1 reads SGDLS; CDR2 reads YYNGEE. CDR3 in amino acids: CASSVKDYQTDTQYF. The CDR3 coding sequence is TGTGCCAGCAGCGTCAAGGACTATCAAACAGATACGCAGTATTTT.

The genes are TRBV6-5 and TRBJ1-1; the match to TRBD1 covers 9 bases. The germline V gene encodes CDR1 MNHEY and CDR2 SVGAGI. V lost 6 bases, J lost 7 bases, and 9 bases stayed unmatched. The CDR3 has 14 amino acids. CDR3 bases: TGTGCCAGCAGACCCGGACAGGGGATCGGTGAAGCTTTCTTT. This codes for CASRPGQGIGEAFF.

The V call is TRBV21-1, the J call TRBJ1-6. TRBV21-1 is reported as a pseudogene. This CDR3 comprises 16 residues. The DNA of the CDR3 is TGTGCCAGCAGCAATTCCTTGAGGGCGTTGGTTTCACCCCTCCACTTT. Protein product: CASSNSLRALVSPLHF.

This clone was seen only a few times. This chain connects TRBV27 to TRBJ2-3; 10 bases fit TRBD1. The germline CDR1 and CDR2 sequences are MNHEY and SMNVEV (reference sequence). V was clipped by 8 bases and J by 4 bases; unmatched bases: 3. The CDR3 runs to 13 residues. The CDR3 nucleotides read TGTGCCAGCCGACAGGGGGCAGCAGATACGCAGTATTTT. Protein sequence: CASRQGAADTQYF.

This clone was seen more than once but under ten times. The chain links TRBV7-6 to TRBJ1-1, with D unclear. The germline V and J ends were trimmed by 5 bases and 7 bases, with 14 bases remaining between them. This CDR3 region has 13 residues. Germline V gene data show CDR1 as SGHVS and CDR2 as FNYEAQ. CDR3 nucleotide sequence: TGTGCCAGCAGCCACCTTTTTTCGGTTGAAGCTTTCTTT. This codes for CASSHLFSVEAFF.

This rearrangement joins TRBV4-2 to TRBJ2-7; TRBD2 matches 7 bases. CDR3 length: 15 residues. Germline V gives CDR1 LGHNA, CDR2 YNFKEQ. The V gene end was trimmed by 0 bases and the J gene end by 5 bases; junction bases not matched to a gene: 7. The CDR3 nucleotides read TGTGCCAGCAGCCAAGAGGGGGGGGTAGCGAACGAGCAGTACTTC. Protein product: CASSQEGGVANEQYF.

The chain is built from TRBV13 and TRBJ2-5, with 12 bases matching TRBD2. The closer fit of TRBJ2-7 to the DNA end suggests the J call may be wrong. The CDR3 is 15 amino acids. Germline CDR1 PRHDT, CDR2 FYEKMQ (reference sequence). CDR3 nucleotides: TGTGCCAGCAGCTTAACTAGCGGGGGGACCTACGAGCAGTACTTC. This codes for CASSLTSGGTYEQYF.

The chain has TRBV9 and TRBJ1-1; TRBD1 agrees at 7 bases. Trimming at V came to 4 bases and at J to 9 bases, leaving 12 bases not matched to a gene. CDR3 length: 14 amino acids. Germline values: CDR1 SGDLS, CDR2 YYNGEE. Written as DNA, the CDR3 is TGTGCCAGCAGCCCAGGACAGGATTTTATTAAAGCTTTCTTT. Translating gives CASSPGQDFIKAFF.

The gene calls are TRBV7-9 and TRBJ2-2; TRBD1 is a possible D gene (6 bases). Between the trimmed V and J ends, which lost 3 bases and 1 base, there was a span of 6 bases. The CDR3 runs 14 residues. Per germline, CDR1 SEHNR and CDR2 FQNEAQ (reference sequence). CDR3 in amino acids: CASSLTGNTGELFF. Here the CDR3 DNA reads TGTGCCAGCAGCTTGACAGGGAACACCGGGGAGCTGTTTTTT.

This clone appeared a single time. The rearrangement joins TRBV4-1 to TRBJ1-4, with no clear D. Trimming left V 2 bases short and J 6 bases short, with 13 bases between. Per germline, CDR1 MGHRA and CDR2 YSYEKL. CDR3 length: 15 amino acids. The CDR3 sequence: CASSQQEALYEKLFF. In DNA form, the CDR3 reads TGCGCCAGCAGCCAACAGGAGGCCTTATATGAAAAACTGTTTTTT.

This clone was detected only a few times. This sequence joins TRBV6-1 and TRBJ1-5; TRBD1 aligns across 10 bases. The J segment lost 9 bases and the V segment lost 6 bases, leaving 5 bases of the junction unmatched. Germline CDR1 and CDR2: MNHNS and SASEGT. The CDR3 has 13 residues. The CDR3: CASRETGGMPQHF. The CDR3 bases are TGTGCCAGCAGGGAGACAGGGGGCATGCCCCAGCATTTT.

The chain joins TRBV5-1 to TRBJ2-3, with D perhaps matching TRBD2 (5 bases). Germline V gives CDR1 SGHRS, CDR2 YFSETQ. The CDR3 runs 16 residues. The V and J ends lost 0 bases and 6 bases respectively, with 17 bases between them. CDR3 amino acids: CASSLDESGGTDTQYF. The DNA of the CDR3 is TGCGCCAGCAGCTTGGACGAGAGCGGCGGTACGGATACGCAGTATTTT. The full variable domain, its missing parts supplied by reference TRBV5-1 and TRBJ2-3, is KAGVTQTPRYLIKTRGQQVTLSCSPISGHRSVSWYQQTPGQGLQFLFEYFSETQRNKGNFPGRFSGRQFSNSRSEMNVSTLELGDSALYLCASSLDESGGTDTQYFGPGTRLTVL.

The rearrangement links TRBV9 to TRBJ1-2; 7 nucleotides agree with TRBD1. CDR3 length: 14 amino acids. V trimming: 1 base; J trimming: 4 bases; junction bases outside the gene matches: 4. Germline V lookup: CDR1 SGDLS, CDR2 YYNGEE. DNA for the CDR3: TGTGCCAGCAGCGTAAGGGGGCCCGGCTATGGCTACACCTTC. This codes for CASSVRGPGYGYTF.

V usage is TRBV27 and J usage is TRBJ1-5; the match to TRBD1 covers 8 bases. After removal of 6 bases from V and 7 bases from J, the junction contained 14 bases not matched to a gene. In germline, CDR1 is MNHEY, CDR2 SMNVEV (reference sequence). This CDR3 comprises 16 residues. The CDR3 bases are TGTGCCAGCAGAGTTTTGAGGACAGGGAAGGAACAGCCCCAGCATTTT. It specifies CASRVLRTGKEQPQHF.

The chain uses TRBV7-2 and TRBJ2-1; a weak D match, TRBD2 (6 bases). The CDR3 covers 15 residues. V was pared by 2 bases and J by 4 bases, with 12 bases between. In germline, CDR1 is SGHTA, CDR2 FQGNSA. CDR3 residues: CASSLLSGRYNEQFF. The CDR3, as DNA: TGTGCCAGCAGCTTATTGAGCGGGCGATACAATGAGCAGTTCTTC.

For this clone: An end of the junction differs from the germline gene, which may be a read error. V is TRBV7-7 and J is TRBJ2-2; D call uncertain. CDR1 and CDR2 (germline): SSHAT, FNYEAQ (reference sequence). The CDR3 contains 13 residues. CDR3 DNA: TGTGCTAGCAGCCCCCGCGGAGCCGGGGAGCTGTTTTTT. It yields the protein CASSPRGAGELFF. The whole variable domain, filled in from reference TRBV7-7 and TRBJ2-2, reads GAGVSQSPRYKVTKRGQDVTLRCDPISSHATLYWYQQALGQGPEFLTYFNYEAQPDKSGLPSDRFSAERPEGSISTLTIQRTEQRDSAMYRCASSPRGAGELFFGEGSRLTVL.

This clone was picked up a small number of times. In nucleotides, the CDR3 is TGTGCCAGCAGCTTGCTAGCGGGGGTGCAAGAGACCCAGTACTTC. Encoded protein: CASSLLAGVQETQYF. The gene calls are TRBV7-8 and TRBJ2-5, with 10 nucleotides matching TRBD2. The V gene's germline CDR1 is SGHVS and CDR2 FQNEAQ. The V and J ends lost 3 bases and 2 bases, in that order; junction bases with no gene match: 3. The CDR3 spans 15 residues.